The 16 T cell receptor beta chains in this list originate from one sample, sequenced in a study of OX40 agonist ivuxolimab in advanced cancers. Profiled with immunoSEQ multiplex PCR; TCRdb holds only in-frame clones, not every one. In the table there are fewer than 6,000 clones, just over 65% of which are singletons. The source material was CD4+ or CD8+ T cells sorted from blood, sampled in a trial of the OX40 agonist ivuxolimab. The receptors were gathered from an adult with an advanced solid tumor such as melanoma, head and neck, liver or kidney cancer.

The chain has TRBV9 and TRBJ1-2, with 8 bases identical to TRBD1. Germline lookup yields CDR1 SGDLS and CDR2 YYNGEE. V trimming: 3 bases; J trimming: 8 bases; junction bases outside the gene matches: 18. The CDR3 consists of 17 residues. CDR3 residues: CASSDPGLGTGFEGYTF. For the CDR3, the DNA is TGTGCCAGCAGCGACCCCGGTTTGGGGACAGGCTTTGAAGGCTACACCTTC.

The chain joins TRBV30 to TRBJ1-3; unclear D gene. CDR1 and CDR2 (germline): GTSNPN, SVGIG (reference sequence). The CDR3 extends over 15 amino acids. Trimming removed 3 bases at V and 0 bases at J, with 12 bases between. This chain's CDR3 is CAWSRGPNSGNTIYF. The CDR3 DNA follows: TGTGCCTGGAGCCGAGGTCCCAACTCTGGAAACACCATATATTTT.

The gene calls are TRBV7-2 and TRBJ2-2; maybe TRBD1 (5 bases). Trimming cost V 8 bases and J 0 bases, with 16 bases left between them. There are 16 residues in the CDR3. Per germline, CDR1 SGHTA and CDR2 FQGNSA. CDR3 protein: CASGRAGWANTGELFF. The CDR3 nucleotides are TGTGCCAGCGGTCGCGCAGGGTGGGCGAACACCGGGGAGCTGTTTTTT.

The CDR3 is CASKENYGYTF. The CDR3 DNA reads as TGTGCCAGCAAGGAGAACTATGGCTACACCTTC. The chain carries TRBV2 and TRBJ1-2, with no clear D. V was shortened by 7 bases and J by 2 bases, with 5 bases between the two germline ends. Per the germline V gene, CDR1 is SNHLY and CDR2 is FYNNEI. CDR3 length: 11 amino acids.

V gene TRBV5-6 combines with J gene TRBJ1-4; no clear D gene. Looked up from germline, CDR1 is SGHDT and CDR2 is YYEEEE. The CDR3 totals 13 residues. The V and J ends lost 4 bases and 5 bases respectively, with 9 bases between them. This CDR3 reads CASSVQLNEKLFF. CDR3 DNA sequence: TGTGCCAGCAGCGTGCAGCTGAATGAAAAACTGTTTTTT.

The V call is TRBV19, the J call TRBJ1-1; possibly TRBD1 for D (5 bases). Trimming cost V 5 bases and J 8 bases, with 12 bases left between them. Germline V gives CDR1 LNHDA, CDR2 SQIVND (reference sequence). The CDR3 sequence is 12 residues long. The CDR3 here is CASSLGTKEAFF. The CDR3, as DNA: TGTGCCAGTAGTCTCGGGACGAAGGAAGCTTTCTTT.

The chain recombines TRBV4-2 with TRBJ2-3; D is ambiguous. This CDR3 is 15 amino acids long. Germline V lookup: CDR1 LGHNA, CDR2 YNFKEQ. Trimming stripped 0 bases from V and 2 bases from J, with 9 bases between. The CDR3: CASSQDEAFTDTQYF. CDR3 coding DNA: TGTGCCAGCAGCCAAGATGAGGCCTTCACAGATACGCAGTATTTT.

The chain recombines TRBV13 with TRBJ2-2; TRBD1 agrees at 8 bases. Germline CDR1 reads PRHDT; CDR2 reads FYEKMQ (reference sequence). The CDR3 contains 15 residues. Trimming took 5 bases from V and 7 from J; bases not matched to a gene: 9. DNA of the CDR3: TGTGCCAGCAGCCACTGGACAGGGTATGGCGGGGAGCTGTTTTTT. Translated: CASSHWTGYGGELFF.

By proportion, this clone is medium-sized. V usage is TRBV14 and J usage is TRBJ2-1; possibly TRBD2 for D (6 bases). The CDR3 loop spans 15 amino acids. The V gene lost 6 bases and the J gene lost 0 bases, with 12 bases spanning the gap. Germline lookup yields CDR1 SGHDN and CDR2 FVKESK. For the CDR3, the DNA is TGTGCCAGCAGTTTCGGGACTCCCTCCTACAATGAGCAGTTCTTC. The encoded protein is CASSFGTPSYNEQFF.

In nucleotides, the CDR3 is TGCGCCAGCAGCCAAGAAGTCCTGGGGAGGAGCTCCTACGAGCAGTACTTC. Translating it yields CASSQEVLGRSSYEQYF. The gene calls are TRBV4-3 and TRBJ2-5; TRBD2 might be the D (6 bases). The J call is doubtful: the DNA matches TRBJ2-7 better. The CDR3 runs to 17 residues. Germline V gene data show CDR1 as LGHNA and CDR2 as YSLEER.

The CDR3 coding sequence is TGTGCCAGCAGTGCCGAACTATCCTGGAATGAAAAACTGTTTTTT. This sequence encodes CASSAELSWNEKLFF. The V gene is TRBV28, the J gene TRBJ1-4; unclear D gene. The CDR3 contains 15 residues. Per germline, CDR1 MDHEN and CDR2 SYDVKM. V was pared by 5 bases and J by 5 bases, with 15 bases between.

V and J are TRBV5-1 and TRBJ2-7; 11 bases align to TRBD2. Germline CDR1 SGHRS, CDR2 YFSETQ. There are 15 residues in the CDR3. Trimming removed 2 bases from V and 6 bases from J; junction bases left unmatched: 7. CDR3 DNA: TGCGCCAGCAGCTTTATTAGCGGGAGGGCCCCCGAGCAGTACTTC. It specifies CASSFISGRAPEQYF.

This rearrangement joins TRBV10-3 to TRBJ1-2; possibly TRBD1 for D (6 bases). Germline-derived CDR1 and CDR2 are ENHRY and SYGVKD. Trimming left V 4 bases short and J 5 bases short, with 14 bases between. CDR3 length equals 14 residues. Here the CDR3 DNA reads TGTGCCATCAGTGTGGCCAGGGGCTGGTATGGCTACACCTTC. Its translation is CAISVARGWYGYTF.

The chain joins TRBV29-1 to TRBJ2-1; 9 bases fit TRBD2. V was clipped by 4 bases and J by 3 bases; unmatched bases: 4. The CDR3 extends over 14 amino acids. Looked up from germline, CDR1 is SQVTM and CDR2 is ANQGSEA. CDR3 loop: CSVGAGGDYNEQFF. DNA of the CDR3: TGCAGCGTTGGGGCGGGAGGGGACTACAATGAGCAGTTCTTC.

The rearrangement uses TRBV28 and TRBJ1-4; D is undetermined. CDR1 MDHEN and CDR2 SYDVKM come from the germline V gene. The V and J ends lost 5 bases and 0 bases respectively, with 10 bases between them. The CDR3 is made up of 15 amino acids. CDR3 amino acids: CASSPGVATNEKLFF. The CDR3 DNA reads TGTGCCAGCAGTCCAGGAGTTGCAACTAATGAAAAACTGTTTTTT.

This clone came up a few times. The chain employs TRBV7-7 and TRBJ2-7; D unclear. CDR3 size: 13 residues. V was pared by 5 bases and J by 3 bases, with 11 bases between. Germline CDR1 and CDR2: SSHAT and FNYEAQ (reference sequence). The CDR3 spells CASSPGPNYEQYF. CDR3 DNA sequence: TGTGCCAGCAGCCCCGGACCGAACTACGAGCAGTACTTC. Combining the CDR3 with reference TRBV7-7 and TRBJ2-7 gives the whole variable domain GAGVSQSPRYKVTKRGQDVTLRCDPISSHATLYWYQQALGQGPEFLTYFNYEAQPDKSGLPSDRFSAERPEGSISTLTIQRTEQRDSAMYRCASSPGPNYEQYFGPGTRLTVT.